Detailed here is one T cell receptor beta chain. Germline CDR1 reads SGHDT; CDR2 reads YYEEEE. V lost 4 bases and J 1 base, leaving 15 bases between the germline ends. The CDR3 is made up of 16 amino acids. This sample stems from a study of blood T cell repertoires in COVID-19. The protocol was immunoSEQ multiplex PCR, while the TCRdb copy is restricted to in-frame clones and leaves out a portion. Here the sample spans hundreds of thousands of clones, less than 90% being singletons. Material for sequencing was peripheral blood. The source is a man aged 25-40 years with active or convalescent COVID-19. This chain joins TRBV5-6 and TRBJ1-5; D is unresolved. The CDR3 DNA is TGTGCCAGCAGCCGATCTGCCACTTACAGCAATCAGCCCCAGCATTTT. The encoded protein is CASSRSATYSNQPQHF.